A selection of T cell receptor beta chains follows, all from one sample in a study of blood T cell repertoires in COVID-19. The repertoire was sequenced with immunoSEQ multiplex PCR; TCRdb's copy has only in-frame clones and lacks some. This table has under 45,000 clones, approximately 86% appearing once. The sample taken for sequencing was peripheral blood. These receptor sequences come from a man aged 35-49 years with active COVID-19. The CDR3 runs from the conserved cysteine through the conserved F or W. D genes are given only for firm matches. Not all rows give a size; the values are once, few, many and, for expanded clones, a class.

>TRBD2|NA|TRBV28|TRBJ2-7
CASSFPSGYSYEQYF
TGTGCCAGCAGTTTTCCTAGCGGTTACTCCTACGAGCAGTACTTC
>NA|NA|TRBV28|TRBJ2-7
CASSSRRRVGEQYF
TGTGCCAGCAGCTCCCGGAGGCGAGTAGGGGAGCAGTACTTC
>NA|NA|TRBV7-3|TRBJ1-1
CASSFGLMNTEAFF
TGTGCCAGCAGCTTCGGACTGATGAACACTGAAGCTTTCTTT
>NA|NA|TRBV6-5|TRBJ2-7
CASSRTVPTYEQYF
TGTGCCAGCAGCCGGACAGTGCCCACCTACGAGCAGTACTTC
>TRBD1|NA|TRBV27|TRBJ1-5
CASSAGTGGSQPQHF
TGTGCCAGCAGTGCAGGGACAGGGGGCAGTCAGCCCCAGCATTTT
>NA|NA|TRBV2|TRBJ2-3
CASSEAKGADTQYF
TGTGCCAGCAGTGAAGCTAAGGGAGCCGATACGCAGTATTTT
>TRBD1|few|TRBV10-3|TRBJ1-2
CAISESSQGDSYGYTF
TGTGCCATCAGTGAGTCGTCACAGGGGGACAGCTATGGCTACACCTTC
>TRBD2|NA|TRBV11-3|TRBJ2-1
CASSLERGRDEQFF
TGTGCCAGCAGCTTAGAGCGCGGGAGGGACGAGCAGTTCTTC
>NA|NA|TRBV28|TRBJ1-2
CASSSQGYNTF
TGTGCCAGCAGTTCACAGGGTTACAACACCTTC
>NA|NA|TRBV9|TRBJ2-1
CASSVVSNEQFF
TGTGCCAGCAGCGTAGTGAGCAATGAGCAGTTCTTC
>TRBD2|NA|TRBV2|TRBJ2-3
CASSVGLAGGPNTQYF
TGTGCCAGCAGTGTTGGATTAGCGGGAGGGCCAAATACGCAGTATTTT
>NA|once|TRBV7-9|TRBJ1-2
CASSSWGGANYGYTF
TGTGCCAGCAGCTCCTGGGGAGGGGCGAACTATGGCTACACCTTC
>TRBD1|NA|TRBV30|TRBJ1-5
CAWSVGGQTNQPQHF
TGTGCCTGGAGTGTAGGGGGACAGACCAATCAGCCCCAGCATTTT
>TRBD2|NA|TRBV28|TRBJ2-7
CASSSRREWDEQYF
TGTGCCAGCAGCTCAAGGCGGGAGTGGGACGAGCAGTACTTC
>NA|NA|TRBV24-1|TRBJ2-2
CATSGKSGFYPSTGELFF
TGTGCCACCTCCGGGAAGTCCGGGTTTTACCCCTCCACCGGGGAGCTGTTTTTT
>NA|NA|TRBV2|TRBJ1-1
CASPDKGDGEAFF
TGTGCCAGCCCAGACAAGGGGGACGGTGAAGCTTTCTTT
>NA|NA|TRBV28|TRBJ1-1
CASSLVRGLATEAFF
TGTGCCAGCAGTTTAGTGCGGGGGCTGGCCACTGAAGCTTTCTTT
>TRBD2|NA|TRBV9|TRBJ2-1
CASSERLAGGLTMNEQFF
TGTGCCAGCAGCGAGAGACTAGCGGGAGGGCTTACAATGAATGAGCAGTTCTTC
>TRBD1|NA|TRBV7-2|TRBJ1-5
CASSPRTGGDQPQHF
TGTGCCAGCAGCCCTCGGACAGGGGGGGATCAGCCCCAGCATTTT
>NA|once|TRBV11-3|TRBJ1-1
CASSRGGSEAFF
TGTGCCAGCAGCCGAGGGGGTTCTGAAGCTTTCTTT
>NA|once|TRBV6-5|TRBJ1-2
CASSSGDNYGYTF
TGTGCCAGCAGTTCAGGGGACAACTATGGCTACACCTTC
>NA|NA|TRBV5-5|TRBJ2-7
CASSSTGFYEQYF
TGTGCCAGCAGCTCTACAGGGTTCTACGAGCAGTACTTC
>NA|NA|TRBV18|TRBJ2-5
CASSQSRQAQETQYF
TGTGCCAGCTCCCAAAGCCGACAAGCCCAAGAGACCCAGTACTTC
>NA|NA|TRBV19|TRBJ1-5
CASSIVNRDNQPQHF
TGTGCCAGTAGTATCGTTAACAGGGACAATCAGCCCCAGCATTTT
>TRBD1|NA|TRBV19|TRBJ1-1
CASRNRGSNTEAFF
TGTGCCAGTCGGAACAGGGGGTCGAACACTGAAGCTTTCTTT
>NA|NA|TRBV4-1|TRBJ1-5
CASSHLGGGPLQPQHF
TGCGCCAGCAGCCACTTAGGGGGGGGTCCCCTTCAGCCCCAGCATTTT
>TRBD1|NA|TRBV5-1|TRBJ2-1
CASSLGTGYNEQFF
TGCGCCAGCAGCTTGGGGACAGGGTACAATGAGCAGTTCTTC
>NA|NA|TRBV27|TRBJ1-5
CASSLSAGVQPQHF
TGTGCCAGCAGTCTCTCGGCGGGGGTGCAGCCCCAGCATTTT
>TRBD2|NA|TRBV4-1|TRBJ2-1
CASSQGLAVNEQFF
TGCGCCAGCAGCCAGGGACTAGCGGTCAATGAGCAGTTCTTC
>TRBD1|NA|TRBV5-1|TRBJ1-1
CASSQIQGAEAFF
TGCGCCAGCAGCCAAATACAGGGGGCTGAAGCTTTCTTT
>TRBD1|NA|TRBV9|TRBJ1-6
CASSQGTGFSPLHF
TGTGCCAGCAGCCAAGGGACAGGGTTTTCACCCCTCCACTTT
>TRBD1|NA|TRBV19|TRBJ1-2
CASTGTGESYGYTF
TGTGCCAGCACCGGGACAGGGGAATCCTATGGCTACACCTTC
>TRBD1|NA|TRBV11-2|TRBJ1-1
CASSPETGVNTEAFF
TGTGCCAGCAGCCCAGAAACAGGGGTGAACACTGAAGCTTTCTTT
>TRBD1|NA|TRBV6-1|TRBJ1-2
CASSEALGQGYGYTF
TGTGCCAGCAGTGAAGCGTTGGGACAGGGCTATGGCTACACCTTC
>NA|NA|TRBV5-8|TRBJ2-3
CASSWDFYTDTQYF
TGTGCCAGCAGCTGGGACTTCTACACAGATACGCAGTATTTT
>NA|once|TRBV9|TRBJ1-1
CASSVLPSGGSEAFF
TGTGCCAGCAGCGTACTTCCCTCCGGGGGGAGTGAAGCTTTCTTT
>TRBD1|medium-sized|TRBV18|TRBJ2-3
CASSLTGGTDTQYF
TGTGCCAGCTCACTGACAGGGGGCACAGATACGCAGTATTTT
>TRBD2|NA|TRBV7-8|TRBJ2-7
CASSLALGAGEFYEQYF
TGTGCCAGCAGCTTAGCGCTTGGGGCGGGAGAGTTCTACGAGCAGTACTTC
>TRBD2|NA|TRBV2|TRBJ2-5
CASSPVLAGVETQYF
TGTGCCAGCAGTCCAGTGCTAGCGGGAGTTGAGACCCAGTACTTC
>TRBD1|once|TRBV5-1|TRBJ2-5
CASSLEDRGSWETQYF
TGCGCCAGCAGCTTGGAGGACAGGGGTTCGTGGGAGACCCAGTACTTC
>TRBD2|NA|TRBV28|TRBJ2-1
CASTGGPSSNEQFF
TGTGCCAGCACGGGAGGGCCCTCCTCCAATGAGCAGTTCTTC
>TRBD2|NA|TRBV7-9|TRBJ2-3
CASSSGGDTQYF
TGTGCCAGCAGCTCGGGGGGAGATACGCAGTATTTT
>NA|NA|TRBV2|TRBJ2-2
CASSEAGLRNTGELFF
TGTGCCAGCAGTGAAGCCGGACTCAGGAACACCGGGGAGCTGTTTTTT
>NA|NA|TRBV30|TRBJ1-1
CAWTPYRVTEAFF
TGTGCCTGGACTCCATACAGGGTCACTGAAGCTTTCTTT
>NA|NA|TRBV3-1/TRBV3-2|TRBJ1-5
CASSQGGGPNNNQPQHF
TGTGCCAGCAGCCAAGGAGGAGGGCCCAATAACAATCAGCCCCAGCATTTT
>NA|NA|TRBV28|TRBJ1-3
CASSPPRFSGNTIYF
TGTGCCAGCAGTCCCCCGCGGTTCTCTGGAAACACCATATATTTT
>TRBD1|NA|TRBV6-1|TRBJ2-7
CASSVLPGQVTYEQYF
TGTGCCAGCAGTGTTTTACCGGGACAGGTTACCTACGAGCAGTACTTC
>TRBD2|NA|TRBV4-1|TRBJ2-5
CASSQVGLAGGRGETQYF
TGCGCCAGCAGCCAAGTCGGACTAGCGGGAGGTAGGGGAGAGACCCAGTACTTC